These T cell receptor beta chains were read from a single sample in a study of shared clonotypes between healthy human individuals. Assay: immunoSEQ multiplex PCR; the TCRdb copy retains only in-frame clones and omits some. The repertoire has more than 2 million clones, approximately 92% of them found once; the top ten carry 1.5% to 2%. Sample: naive CD8+ T cells from PBMCs. Receptor source: a man aged 18 to 29 in good health. Some clones in this sample may be carry-over from other donors' samples. The CDR3 runs from the conserved cysteine through the conserved F or W. A D gene is named only where the DNA matches it firmly. The listing skips clone size in some rows; elsewhere it reads once, few, many or a size class.

>TRBV29-1|once|TRBJ1-2|NA
CSVEGGTNGYTF
TGCAGCGTTGAAGGAGGCACGAATGGCTACACCTTC
>TRBV4-1|NA|TRBJ1-3|NA
CASSQAGGYSGNTIYF
TGCGCCAGCAGCCAAGCGGGGGGTTACTCTGGAAACACCATATATTTT
>TRBV13|NA|TRBJ2-2|TRBD2
CASSSRGLAELTGELFF
TGTGCCAGCAGCTCCCGGGGACTAGCGGAGCTCACCGGGGAGCTGTTTTTT
>TRBV27|NA|TRBJ2-7|TRBD1
CASSPHGTAPAEQYF
TGTGCCAGCAGCCCTCATGGGACAGCCCCCGCCGAGCAGTACTTC
>TRBV27|NA|TRBJ2-7|TRBD1
CASSAQGQGAYEQYF
TGTGCCAGCAGTGCCCAGGGGCAGGGGGCCTACGAGCAGTACTTC
>TRBV10-3|NA|TRBJ2-7|TRBD2
CAISDPAGGPGEQYF
TGTGCCATCAGTGACCCAGCGGGAGGGCCCGGAGAGCAGTACTTC
>TRBV4-1|few|TRBJ1-3|NA
CASSPKGSSGNTIYF
TGCGCCAGCAGCCCAAAAGGGTCCAGCGGGAACACCATATATTTT
>TRBV27|NA|TRBJ2-7|NA
CASSLSGAYEQYF
TGTGCCAGCAGTTTATCGGGAGCCTACGAGCAGTACTTC
>TRBV5-1|NA|TRBJ2-3|TRBD2
CASSKGRREGPDTQYF
TGCGCCAGCAGCAAAGGTCGGCGGGAGGGCCCAGATACGCAGTATTTT
>TRBV4-1|NA|TRBJ2-1|NA
CASSRTVYNEQFF
TGCGCCAGCAGTCGGACTGTTTACAATGAGCAGTTCTTC
>TRBV11-3|NA|TRBJ2-5|NA
CASSLDGGAQETQYF
TGTGCCAGCAGCTTAGATGGGGGAGCCCAAGAGACCCAGTACTTC
>TRBV6-1|NA|TRBJ1-3|NA
CASSEISGIIYDTIYF
TGTGCCAGCAGTGAAATATCGGGGATAATCTACGACACCATATATTTT
>TRBV5-4|NA|TRBJ1-2|NA
CASSLVERVDGYTF
TGTGCCAGCAGCTTGGTTGAGAGGGTAGATGGCTACACCTTC
>TRBV19|NA|TRBJ2-2|TRBD1
CASSIEGQTNTGELFF
TGTGCCAGTAGTATAGAGGGACAGACGAACACCGGGGAGCTGTTTTTT
>TRBV28|NA|TRBJ1-5|NA
CASSFRENSQPQHF
TGTGCCAGCAGTTTTCGGGAGAACAGCCAGCCCCAGCATTTT
>TRBV27|NA|TRBJ2-7|TRBD1
CASSPRDRGSYEQYF
TGTGCCAGCAGTCCCCGGGACAGGGGATCCTACGAGCAGTACTTC
>TRBV7-9|NA|TRBJ2-5|NA
CASSLVWTQETQYF
TGTGCCAGCAGCTTAGTCTGGACTCAAGAGACCCAGTACTTC
>TRBV19|once|TRBJ2-7|NA
CASSQLDSGEQYF
TGTGCCAGTAGCCAGTTGGACAGTGGCGAGCAGTACTTC
>TRBV27|NA|TRBJ2-2|NA
CASSFFPGSTGELFF
TGTGCCAGCAGTTTTTTCCCAGGCTCCACCGGGGAGCTGTTTTTT
>TRBV9|NA|TRBJ1-1|NA
CASSVGPASNTEAFF
TGTGCCAGCAGCGTAGGGCCGGCCTCGAACACTGAAGCTTTCTTT
>TRBV6-6|NA|TRBJ2-7|NA
CASSYLLGAYEQYF
TGTGCCAGCAGTTACCTCCTCGGGGCCTACGAGCAGTACTTC
>TRBV10-3|NA|TRBJ2-2|NA
CAISDSTVTGELFF
TGTGCCATCAGTGACTCGACAGTTACCGGGGAGCTGTTTTTT
>TRBV5-1|NA|TRBJ1-2|NA
CASSLEASGSYGYTF
TGCGCCAGCAGCTTGGAAGCGTCGGGGTCCTATGGCTACACCTTC
>TRBV21-1|NA|TRBJ2-5|NA
CASSKEPSGGHRQETQYF
TGTGCCAGCAGCAAAGAGCCTAGCGGGGGGCATAGGCAGGAGACCCAGTACTTC
>TRBV6-5|NA|TRBJ2-3|NA
CATIHGSSSTDTQYF
TGTGCCACCATTCATGGGAGTTCTAGCACAGATACGCAGTATTTT
>TRBV5-8|NA|TRBJ2-1|NA
CASSLVAGEQFF
TGTGCCAGCAGCTTGGTCGCAGGGGAGCAGTTCTTC
>TRBV27|NA|TRBJ1-2|NA
CASSFGRTYGYTF
TGTGCCAGCAGTTTCGGGCGGACCTATGGCTACACCTTC
>TRBV7-3|NA|TRBJ2-7|TRBD1
CASSLIDRAGEQYF
TGTGCCAGCAGCTTAATTGACAGGGCAGGTGAGCAGTACTTC
>TRBV10-3|NA|TRBJ1-1|TRBD1
CAISDSPTGLPMNTEAFF
TGTGCCATCAGTGATTCCCCGACAGGGTTGCCCATGAACACTGAAGCTTTCTTT
>TRBV6-5|NA|TRBJ2-7|TRBD1
CASSPNRGQEQYF
TGTGCCAGCAGTCCCAACAGGGGGCAAGAGCAGTACTTC
>TRBV7-9|NA|TRBJ2-3|NA
CASSASSTDTQYF
TGTGCCAGCAGCGCATCAAGCACAGATACGCAGTATTTT
>TRBV15|NA|TRBJ2-5|TRBD2
CATSPNSGSGETQYF
TGTGCCACCAGTCCAAATAGCGGGAGTGGGGAGACCCAGTACTTC
>TRBV27|NA|TRBJ1-5|NA
CASSLYGRSPPQHF
TGTGCCAGCAGTTTATATGGCCGATCCCCGCCCCAGCATTTT
>TRBV30|few|TRBJ1-1|NA
CASSILNTEAFF
TGTGCCTCGAGTATATTGAACACTGAAGCTTTCTTT
>TRBV5-5|NA|TRBJ1-1|NA
CASRTTGNTEAFF
TGTGCCAGCAGGACGACAGGGAACACTGAAGCTTTCTTT
>TRBV19|NA|TRBJ2-7|NA
CASSITPRYEQYF
TGTGCCAGTAGTATAACCCCCAGGTACGAGCAGTACTTC